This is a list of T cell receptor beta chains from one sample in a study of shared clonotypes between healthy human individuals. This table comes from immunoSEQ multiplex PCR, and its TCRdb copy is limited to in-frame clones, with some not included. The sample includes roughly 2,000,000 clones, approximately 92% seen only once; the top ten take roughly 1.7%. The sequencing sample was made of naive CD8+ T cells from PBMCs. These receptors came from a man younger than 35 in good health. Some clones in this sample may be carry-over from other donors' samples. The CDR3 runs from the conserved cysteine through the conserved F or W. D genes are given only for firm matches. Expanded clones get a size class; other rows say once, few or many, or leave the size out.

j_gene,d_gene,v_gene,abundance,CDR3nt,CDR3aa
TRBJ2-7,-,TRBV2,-,TGTGCCAGCAGTGAAGCGCTTCGGGGGAGCTACGAGCAGTACTTC,CASSEALRGSYEQYF
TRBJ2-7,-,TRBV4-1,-,TGCGCCAGCAGCCCGGGGTCCGGTCCTTACTACGAGCAGTACTTC,CASSPGSGPYYEQYF
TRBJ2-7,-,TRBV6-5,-,TGTGCCAGCAGTATAAGGACATCCGGGGGCTTCGAGCAGTACTTC,CASSIRTSGGFEQYF
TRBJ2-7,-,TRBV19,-,TGTGCCAGTAGTATGAGTAGGGTAGGGTACGAGCAGTACTTC,CASSMSRVGYEQYF
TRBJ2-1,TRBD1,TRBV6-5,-,TGTGCCAGCAGTTACTCGGGACAGAACAATGAGCAGTTCTTC,CASSYSGQNNEQFF
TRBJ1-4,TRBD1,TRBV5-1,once,TGCGCCAGCAGCGGGGACAGCAATGAAAAACTGTTTTTT,CASSGDSNEKLFF
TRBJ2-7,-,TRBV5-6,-,TGTGCCAGCAGCTTGATCTCCTACGAGCAGTACTTC,CASSLISYEQYF
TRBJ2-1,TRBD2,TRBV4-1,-,TGCGCCAGCAGCCAGACACCGGGACTAGCGGTTTACAATGAGCAGTTCTTC,CASSQTPGLAVYNEQFF
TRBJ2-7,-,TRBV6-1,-,TGTGCCAGCAGTGAAGCGGTGAACAGGGGAGGGCTCTACGAGCAGTACTTC,CASSEAVNRGGLYEQYF
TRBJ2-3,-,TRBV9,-,TGTGCCAGCAGCGCCAAACTCAGGGGATCGGGCACAGATACGCAGTATTTT,CASSAKLRGSGTDTQYF
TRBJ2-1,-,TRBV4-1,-,TGCGCCAGCAGCCACCTCGAGCGAGAGCAGTTCTTC,CASSHLEREQFF
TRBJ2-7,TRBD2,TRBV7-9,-,TGTGCCAGCAGCTTAGACAGAGCGGGAGAGCAGTACTTC,CASSLDRAGEQYF
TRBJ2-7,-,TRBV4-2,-,TGTGCCAGCAGCAGAACAGGCATTCCGACGGGCGAGCAGTACTTC,CASSRTGIPTGEQYF
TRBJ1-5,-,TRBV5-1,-,TGCGCCAGCAGCTTGGGGCCCCAAGGGGCCCAGCATTTT,CASSLGPQGAQHF
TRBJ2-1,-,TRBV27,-,TGTGCCAGCAGTGACCTCGAGAGCTCCTACAATGAGCAGTTCTTC,CASSDLESSYNEQFF